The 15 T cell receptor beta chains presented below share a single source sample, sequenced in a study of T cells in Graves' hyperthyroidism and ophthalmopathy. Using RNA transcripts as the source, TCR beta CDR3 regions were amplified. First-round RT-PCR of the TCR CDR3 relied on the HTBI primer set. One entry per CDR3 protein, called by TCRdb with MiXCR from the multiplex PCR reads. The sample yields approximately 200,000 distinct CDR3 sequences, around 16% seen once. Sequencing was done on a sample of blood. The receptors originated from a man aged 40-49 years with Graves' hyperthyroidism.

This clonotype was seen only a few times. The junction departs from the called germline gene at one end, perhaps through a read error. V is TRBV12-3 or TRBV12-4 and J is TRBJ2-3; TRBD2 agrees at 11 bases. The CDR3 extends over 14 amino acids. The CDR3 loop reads CASSIAGGQDTQYF. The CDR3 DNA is TGTGCCAGCAGTATAGCGGGGGGGCAAGATACGCAGTATTTT.

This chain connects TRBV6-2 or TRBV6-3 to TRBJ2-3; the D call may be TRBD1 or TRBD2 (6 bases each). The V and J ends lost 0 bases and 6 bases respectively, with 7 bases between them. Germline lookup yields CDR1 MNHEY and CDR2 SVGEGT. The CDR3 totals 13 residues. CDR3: CASSYSGGDTQYF. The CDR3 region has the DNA TGTGCCAGCAGTTACTCGGGGGGCGATACGCAGTATTTT.

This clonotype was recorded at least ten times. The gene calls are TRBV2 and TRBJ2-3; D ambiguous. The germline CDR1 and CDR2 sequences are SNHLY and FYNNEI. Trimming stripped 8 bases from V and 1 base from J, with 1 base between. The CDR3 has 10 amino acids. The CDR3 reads CASCTDTQYF. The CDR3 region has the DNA TGTGCCAGCTGCACAGATACGCAGTATTTT.

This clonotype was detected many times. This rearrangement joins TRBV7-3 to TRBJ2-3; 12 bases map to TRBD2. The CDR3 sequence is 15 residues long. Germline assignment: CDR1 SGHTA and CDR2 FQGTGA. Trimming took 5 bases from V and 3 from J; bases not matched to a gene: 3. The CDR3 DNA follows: TGTGCCAGCAGCCGACTAGCGGGGGCAACAGATACGCAGTATTTT. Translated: CASSRLAGATDTQYF.

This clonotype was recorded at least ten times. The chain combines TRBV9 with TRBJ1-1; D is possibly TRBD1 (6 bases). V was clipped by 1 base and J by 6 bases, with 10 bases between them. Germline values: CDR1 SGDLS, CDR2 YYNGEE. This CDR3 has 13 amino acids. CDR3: CASSVSGASEAFF. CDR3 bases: TGTGCCAGCAGCGTATCGGGGGCGTCTGAAGCTTTCTTT.

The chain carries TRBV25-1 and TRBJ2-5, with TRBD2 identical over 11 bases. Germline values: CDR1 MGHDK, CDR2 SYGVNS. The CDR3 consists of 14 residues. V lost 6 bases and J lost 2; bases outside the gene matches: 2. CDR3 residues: CASRGTSGQETQYF. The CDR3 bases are TGTGCCAGCAGAGGGACTAGCGGACAAGAGACCCAGTACTTC.

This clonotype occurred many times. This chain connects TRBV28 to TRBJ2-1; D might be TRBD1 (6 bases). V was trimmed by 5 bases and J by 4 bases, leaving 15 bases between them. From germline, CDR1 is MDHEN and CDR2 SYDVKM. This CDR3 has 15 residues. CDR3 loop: CASSATGHLYNEQFF. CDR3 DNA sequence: TGTGCCAGCAGTGCGACGGGACACCTTTACAATGAGCAGTTCTTC.

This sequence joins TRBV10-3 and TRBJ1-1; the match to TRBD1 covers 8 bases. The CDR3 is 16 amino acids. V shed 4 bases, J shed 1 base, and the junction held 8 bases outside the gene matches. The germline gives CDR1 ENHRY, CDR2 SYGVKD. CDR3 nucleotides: TGTGCCATCAGTGGAGGGCAGGGGGCAGAGAACACTGAAGCTTTCTTT. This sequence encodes CAISGGQGAENTEAFF.

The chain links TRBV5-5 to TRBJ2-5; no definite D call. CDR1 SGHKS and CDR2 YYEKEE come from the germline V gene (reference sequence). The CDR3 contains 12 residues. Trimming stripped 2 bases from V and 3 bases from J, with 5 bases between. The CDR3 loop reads CASSFGEETQYF. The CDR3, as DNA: TGTGCCAGCAGCTTTGGGGAAGAGACCCAGTACTTC.

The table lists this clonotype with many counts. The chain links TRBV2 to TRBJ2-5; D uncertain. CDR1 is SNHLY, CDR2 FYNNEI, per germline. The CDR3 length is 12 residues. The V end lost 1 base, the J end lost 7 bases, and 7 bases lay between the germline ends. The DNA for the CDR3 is TGTGCCAGCAGTGAAGTTCTCGGGACCCAGTACTTC. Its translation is CASSEVLGTQYF.

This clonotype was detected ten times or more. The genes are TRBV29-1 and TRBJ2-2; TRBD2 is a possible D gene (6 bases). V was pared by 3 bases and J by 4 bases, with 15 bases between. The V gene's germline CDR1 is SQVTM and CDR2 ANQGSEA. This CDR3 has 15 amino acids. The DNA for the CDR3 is TGCAGCGTTGATCTCCCGGGGGATGGCACCGGGGAGCTGTTTTTT. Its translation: CSVDLPGDGTGELFF.

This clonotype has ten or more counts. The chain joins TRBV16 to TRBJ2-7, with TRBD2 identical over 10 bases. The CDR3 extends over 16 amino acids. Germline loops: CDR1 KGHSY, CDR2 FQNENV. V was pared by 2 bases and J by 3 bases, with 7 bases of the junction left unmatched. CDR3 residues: CASSQLSGGILYEQYF. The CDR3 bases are TGTGCCAGCAGCCAACTTAGCGGGGGGATCCTCTACGAGCAGTACTTC.

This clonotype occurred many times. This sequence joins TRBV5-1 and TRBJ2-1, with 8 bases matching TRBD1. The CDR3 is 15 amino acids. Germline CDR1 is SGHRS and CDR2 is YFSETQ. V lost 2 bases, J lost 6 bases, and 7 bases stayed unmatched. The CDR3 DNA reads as TGCGCCAGCAGCTTATCCCCCACAGGGGGCAATGAGCAGTTCTTC. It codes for CASSLSPTGGNEQFF. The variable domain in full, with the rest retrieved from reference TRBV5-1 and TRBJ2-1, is KAGVTQTPRYLIKTRGQQVTLSCSPISGHRSVSWYQQTPGQGLQFLFEYFSETQRNKGNFPGRFSGRQFSNSRSEMNVSTLELGDSALYLCASSLSPTGGNEQFFGPGTRLTVL.

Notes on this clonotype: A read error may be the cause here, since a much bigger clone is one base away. Written as DNA, the CDR3 is TGTGCCAGCAGCTTAGGGGTCAGCAACTATGGCTACATCTTC. It translates to CASSLGVSNYGYIF. The V and J genes are TRBV7-9 and TRBJ1-2, with no clear D. This CDR3 spans 14 amino acids. Germline lookup yields CDR1 SEHNR and CDR2 FQNEAQ (reference sequence).

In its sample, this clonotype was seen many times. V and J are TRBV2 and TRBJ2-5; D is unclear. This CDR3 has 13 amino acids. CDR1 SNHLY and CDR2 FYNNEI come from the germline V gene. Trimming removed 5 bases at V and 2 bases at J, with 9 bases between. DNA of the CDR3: TGTGCCAGCAGTTACAATCCACAAGAGACCCAGTACTTC. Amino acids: CASSYNPQETQYF.